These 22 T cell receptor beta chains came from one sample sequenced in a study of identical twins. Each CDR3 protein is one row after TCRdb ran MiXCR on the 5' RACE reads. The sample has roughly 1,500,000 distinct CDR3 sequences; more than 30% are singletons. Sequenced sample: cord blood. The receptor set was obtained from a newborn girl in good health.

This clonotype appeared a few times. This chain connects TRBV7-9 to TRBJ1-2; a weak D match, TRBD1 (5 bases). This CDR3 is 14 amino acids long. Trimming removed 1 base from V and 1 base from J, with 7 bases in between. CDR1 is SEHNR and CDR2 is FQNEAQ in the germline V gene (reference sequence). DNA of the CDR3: TGTGCCAGCAGCTTAGGGGACCTTAACTATGGCTACACCTTC. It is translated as CASSLGDLNYGYTF.

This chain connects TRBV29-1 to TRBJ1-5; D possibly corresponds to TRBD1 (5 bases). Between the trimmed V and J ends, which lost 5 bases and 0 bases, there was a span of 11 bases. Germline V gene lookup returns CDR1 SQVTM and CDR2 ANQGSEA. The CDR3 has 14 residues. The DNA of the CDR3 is TGCAGCGTTTTGACAGACTATAGCAATCAGCCCCAGCATTTT. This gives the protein CSVLTDYSNQPQHF.

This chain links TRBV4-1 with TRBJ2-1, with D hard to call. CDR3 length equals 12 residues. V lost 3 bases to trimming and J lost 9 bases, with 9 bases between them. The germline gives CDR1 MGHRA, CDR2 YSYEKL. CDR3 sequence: CASSHGALEQFF. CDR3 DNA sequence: TGCGCCAGCAGCCACGGAGCGCTTGAGCAGTTCTTC.

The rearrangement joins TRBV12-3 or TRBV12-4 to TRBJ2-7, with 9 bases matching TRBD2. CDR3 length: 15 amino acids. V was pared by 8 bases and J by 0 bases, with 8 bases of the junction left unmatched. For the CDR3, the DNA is TGTGCCAGCGGAAAAAGCGGGGGGCACTCCTACGAGCAGTACTTC. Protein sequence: CASGKSGGHSYEQYF.

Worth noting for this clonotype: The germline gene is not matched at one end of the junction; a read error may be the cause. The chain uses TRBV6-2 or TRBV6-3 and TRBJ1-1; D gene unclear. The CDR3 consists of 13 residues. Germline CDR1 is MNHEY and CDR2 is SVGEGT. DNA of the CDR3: TGTGCCGGCAGTTACCAAAGTTACACTGAAGCTTTCTTT. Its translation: CAGSYQSYTEAFF.

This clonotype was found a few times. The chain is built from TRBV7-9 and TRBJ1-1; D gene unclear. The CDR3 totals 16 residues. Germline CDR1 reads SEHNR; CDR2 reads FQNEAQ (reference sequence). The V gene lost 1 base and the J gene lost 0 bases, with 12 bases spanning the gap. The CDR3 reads CASSLGDLGLNTEAFF. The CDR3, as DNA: TGTGCCAGCAGCTTAGGAGACCTGGGCCTGAACACTGAAGCTTTCTTT.

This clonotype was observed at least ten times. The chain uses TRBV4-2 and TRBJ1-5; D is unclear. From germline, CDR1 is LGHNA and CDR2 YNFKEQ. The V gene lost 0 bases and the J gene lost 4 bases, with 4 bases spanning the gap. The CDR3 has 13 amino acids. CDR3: CASSQDRNQPQHF. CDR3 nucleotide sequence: TGTGCCAGCAGCCAAGATCGGAATCAGCCCCAGCATTTT.

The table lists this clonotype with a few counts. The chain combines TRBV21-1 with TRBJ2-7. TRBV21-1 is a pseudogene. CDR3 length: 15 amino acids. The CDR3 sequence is CASSNYYRDSYEQYF. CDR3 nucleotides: TGTGCCAGCAGCAACTACTACCGGGACTCCTACGAGCAGTACTTC.

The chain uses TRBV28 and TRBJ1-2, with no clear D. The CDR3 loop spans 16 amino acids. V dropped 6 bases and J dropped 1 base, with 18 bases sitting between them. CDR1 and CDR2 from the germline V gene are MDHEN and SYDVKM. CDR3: CASSLDGGPLNYGYTF. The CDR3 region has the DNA TGTGCCAGCAGCCTAGACGGCGGCCCGCTTAACTATGGCTACACCTTC.

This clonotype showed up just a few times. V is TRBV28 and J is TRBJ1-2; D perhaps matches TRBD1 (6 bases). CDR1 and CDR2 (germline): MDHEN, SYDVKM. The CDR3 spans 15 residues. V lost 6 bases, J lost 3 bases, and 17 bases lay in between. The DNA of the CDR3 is TGTGCCAGCAGCACCGCCCAGGGGAAGGACTATGGCTACACCTTC. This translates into CASSTAQGKDYGYTF.

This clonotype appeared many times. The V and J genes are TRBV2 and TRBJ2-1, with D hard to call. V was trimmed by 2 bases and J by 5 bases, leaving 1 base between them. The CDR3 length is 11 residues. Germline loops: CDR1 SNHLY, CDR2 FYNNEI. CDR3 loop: CASSEHNEQFF. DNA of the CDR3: TGTGCCAGCAGTGAACACAATGAGCAGTTCTTC.

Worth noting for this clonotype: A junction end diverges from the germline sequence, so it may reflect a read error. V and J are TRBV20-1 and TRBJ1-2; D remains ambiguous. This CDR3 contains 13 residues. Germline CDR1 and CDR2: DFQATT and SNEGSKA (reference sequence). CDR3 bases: TGCAGTGCTGGTGTACAGTCTAACTACGGCTACACCTTC. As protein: CSAGVQSNYGYTF.

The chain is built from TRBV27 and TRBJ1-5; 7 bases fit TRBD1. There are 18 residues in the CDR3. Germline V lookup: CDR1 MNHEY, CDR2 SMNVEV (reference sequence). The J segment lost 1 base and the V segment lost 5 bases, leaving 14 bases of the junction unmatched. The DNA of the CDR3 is TGTGCCAGCAGTCCCATATATCCCAAGACAGGGAGCAATCAGCCCCAGCATTTT. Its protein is CASSPIYPKTGSNQPQHF.

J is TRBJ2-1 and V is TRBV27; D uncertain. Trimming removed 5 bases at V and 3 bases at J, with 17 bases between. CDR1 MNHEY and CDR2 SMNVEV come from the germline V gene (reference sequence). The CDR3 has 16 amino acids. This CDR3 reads CASSLSRASFYNEQFF. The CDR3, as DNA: TGTGCCAGCAGTCTTAGTCGGGCCTCCTTCTACAATGAGCAGTTCTTC.

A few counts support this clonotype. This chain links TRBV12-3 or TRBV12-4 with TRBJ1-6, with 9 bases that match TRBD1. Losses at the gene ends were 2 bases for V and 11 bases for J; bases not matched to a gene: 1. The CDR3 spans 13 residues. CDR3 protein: CASSLRDRAPLHF. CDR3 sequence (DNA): TGTGCCAGCAGTTTAAGGGACAGGGCACCCCTCCACTTT.

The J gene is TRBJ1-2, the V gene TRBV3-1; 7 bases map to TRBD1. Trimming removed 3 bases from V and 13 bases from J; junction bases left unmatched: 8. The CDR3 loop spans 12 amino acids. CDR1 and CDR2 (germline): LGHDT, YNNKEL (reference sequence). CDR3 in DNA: TGTGCCAGCAGCCAGGGGACCCGGGACAGCACCTTC. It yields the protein CASSQGTRDSTF. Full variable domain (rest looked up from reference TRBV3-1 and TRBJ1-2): DTAVSQTPKYLVTQMGNDKSIKCEQNLGHDTMYWYKQDSKKFLKIMFSYNNKELIINETVPNRFSPKSPDKAHLNLHINSLELGDSAVYFCASSQGTRDSTFGSGTRLTVV.

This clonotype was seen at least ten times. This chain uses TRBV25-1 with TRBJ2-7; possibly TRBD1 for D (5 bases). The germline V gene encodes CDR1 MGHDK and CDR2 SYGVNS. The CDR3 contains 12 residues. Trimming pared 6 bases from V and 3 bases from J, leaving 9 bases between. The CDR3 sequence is CASRGRGYEQYF. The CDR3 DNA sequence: TGTGCCAGCAGGGGAAGGGGCTACGAGCAGTACTTC.

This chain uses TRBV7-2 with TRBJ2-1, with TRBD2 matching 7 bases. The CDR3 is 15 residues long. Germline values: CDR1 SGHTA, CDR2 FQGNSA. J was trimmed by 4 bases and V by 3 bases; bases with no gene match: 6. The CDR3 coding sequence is TGTGCCAGCAGCTTTGAGGGCGGGAGTTACAATGAGCAGTTCTTC. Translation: CASSFEGGSYNEQFF.

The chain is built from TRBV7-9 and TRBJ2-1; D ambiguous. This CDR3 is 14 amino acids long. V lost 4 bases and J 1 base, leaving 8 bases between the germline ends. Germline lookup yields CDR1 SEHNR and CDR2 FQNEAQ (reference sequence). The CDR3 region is CASSSDHSYNEQFF. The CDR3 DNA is TGTGCCAGCAGCTCCGACCATTCCTACAATGAGCAGTTCTTC. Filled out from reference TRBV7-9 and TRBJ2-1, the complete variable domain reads DTGVSQNPRHKITKRGQNVTFRCDPISEHNRLYWYRQTLGQGPEFLTYFQNEAQLEKSRLLSDRFSAERPKGSFSTLEIQRTEQGDSAMYLCASSSDHSYNEQFFGPGTRLTVL.

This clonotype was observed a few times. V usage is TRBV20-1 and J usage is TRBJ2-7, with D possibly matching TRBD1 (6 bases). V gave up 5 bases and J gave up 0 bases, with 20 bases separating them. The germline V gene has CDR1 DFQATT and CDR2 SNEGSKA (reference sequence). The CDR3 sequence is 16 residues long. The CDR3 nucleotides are TGCAGTGCTGAGCCCACGTGGGGGCCAAGCTCCTACGAGCAGTACTTC. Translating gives CSAEPTWGPSSYEQYF.

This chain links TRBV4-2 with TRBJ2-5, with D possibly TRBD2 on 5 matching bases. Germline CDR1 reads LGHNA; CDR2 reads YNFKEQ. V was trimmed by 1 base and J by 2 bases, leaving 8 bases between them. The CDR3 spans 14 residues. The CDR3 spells CASSQGREQETQYF. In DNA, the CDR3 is TGTGCCAGCAGCCAAGGTCGGGAACAAGAGACCCAGTACTTC.

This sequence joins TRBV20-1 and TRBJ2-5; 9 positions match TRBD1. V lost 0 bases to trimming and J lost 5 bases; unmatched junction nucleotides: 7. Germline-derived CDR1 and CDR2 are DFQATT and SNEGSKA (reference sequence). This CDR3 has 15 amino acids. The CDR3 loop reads CSAREDTGGSETQYF. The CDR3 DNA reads TGCAGTGCTAGAGAGGACACAGGGGGCAGTGAGACCCAGTACTTC.